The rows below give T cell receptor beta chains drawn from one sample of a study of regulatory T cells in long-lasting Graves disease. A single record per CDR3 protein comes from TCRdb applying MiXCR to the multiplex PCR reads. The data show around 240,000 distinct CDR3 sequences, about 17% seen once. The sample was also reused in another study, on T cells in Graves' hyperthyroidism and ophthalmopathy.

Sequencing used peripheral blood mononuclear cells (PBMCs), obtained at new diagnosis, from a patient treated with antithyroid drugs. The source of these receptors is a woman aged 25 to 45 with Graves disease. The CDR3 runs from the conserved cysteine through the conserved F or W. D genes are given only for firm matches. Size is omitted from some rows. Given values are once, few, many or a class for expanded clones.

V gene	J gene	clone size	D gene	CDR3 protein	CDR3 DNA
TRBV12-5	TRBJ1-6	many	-	CASGLGQNYNSPLHF	TGTGCTAGTGGTTTGGGACAAAATTATAATTCACCCCTCCACTTT
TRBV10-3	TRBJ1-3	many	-	CAISESWESGNTIYF	TGTGCCATCAGTGAGTCATGGGAGTCTGGAAACACCATATATTTT
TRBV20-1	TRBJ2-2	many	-	CSAQEGGTGELFF	TGCAGTGCTCAGGAGGGGGGAACCGGGGAGCTGTTTTTT
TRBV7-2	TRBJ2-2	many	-	CASSLPTGGVRAGELFF	TGTGCCAGCAGCCTTCCTACAGGGGGGGTGCGTGCCGGGGAGCTGTTTTTT
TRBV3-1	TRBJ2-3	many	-	CASSQEYTQYF	TGTGCCAGCAGCCAAGAGTATACGCAGTATTTT
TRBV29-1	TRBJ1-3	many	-	CSVGMGSSGNTIYF	TGCAGCGTTGGAATGGGAAGCTCTGGAAACACCATATATTTT
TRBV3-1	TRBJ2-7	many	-	CASSQLGKTSYEQYF	TGTGCCAGCAGCCAATTAGGAAAGACGTCCTACGAGCAGTACTTC
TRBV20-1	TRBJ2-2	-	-	CSARAPPGNTGELFF	TGCAGTGCTAGAGCCCCTCCCGGGAACACCGGGGAGCTGTTTTTT
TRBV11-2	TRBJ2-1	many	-	CATPGSDVNEQFF	TGTGCCACCCCAGGTTCGGACGTGAATGAGCAGTTCTTC
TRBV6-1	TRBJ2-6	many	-	CAHGATSGANVLTF	TGTGCCCACGGGGCTACCTCTGGGGCCAACGTCCTGACTTTC
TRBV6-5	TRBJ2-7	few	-	CASSYRVFNEQYF	TGTGCCAGCAGTTACAGGGTATTCAACGAGCAGTACTTC
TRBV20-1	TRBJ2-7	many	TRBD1	CSAARDRLLNF	TGCAGTGCTGCTAGGGACAGACTTTTGAACTTC
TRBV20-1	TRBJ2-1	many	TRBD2	CSASPSGGYNNEQFF	TGCAGTGCGTCACCTAGCGGAGGGTACAACAATGAGCAGTTCTTC